This note documents a single T cell receptor beta chain sequence. The source of the sample is a study of blood T cell repertoires in COVID-19. Clones were read by immunoSEQ multiplex PCR, and TCRdb kept only the in-frame ones, dropping some. The sample has about 84,000 clones, about 68% seen once. The CDR3 is 16 amino acids. V shed 6 bases, J shed 1 base, and the junction held 9 bases outside the gene matches. Germline-derived CDR1 and CDR2 are SGHRS and YFSETQ. The receptor was isolated from a man aged 45-60 years with active or convalescent COVID-19. V is TRBV5-1 and J is TRBJ2-7; 11 bases are shared with TRBD2. Sequencing was carried out using peripheral blood. As DNA, the CDR3 is TGCGCCAGCAAGGTCGGTGGGACTAGCGGATCCTACGAGCAGTACTTC. Encoded protein: CASKVGGTSGSYEQYF.